A selection of T cell receptor beta chains follows, all from one sample in a study of blood T cell repertoires in COVID-19. Some clones are missing from TCRdb's copy, which holds only in-frame ones; the method was immunoSEQ multiplex PCR. Of roughly 160,000 clones listed, approximately 91% are singletons. The sequenced sample was peripheral blood. Receptors originate from a man between 18 and 35 years old with acute or convalescent COVID-19. Both conserved end residues are part of each CDR3. Fields, in order: CDR3 protein, J gene, D gene, V gene, CDR3 length. D genes are given only for firm matches.

CDR3 protein: CASSPGGSGDYQPQHF
J gene: TRBJ1-5
D gene: .
V gene: TRBV18
CDR3 length: 16

CDR3 protein: CASSLVAGGSDTQYF
J gene: TRBJ2-3
D gene: TRBD2
V gene: TRBV7-8
CDR3 length: 15

CDR3 protein: CASSLLAESITDTQYF
J gene: TRBJ2-3
D gene: .
V gene: TRBV5-1
CDR3 length: 16

CDR3 protein: CASSPQRGGLSGNEQFF
J gene: TRBJ2-1
D gene: TRBD2
V gene: TRBV28
CDR3 length: 17

CDR3 protein: CASSDLRGEQFF
J gene: TRBJ2-1
D gene: .
V gene: TRBV6-1
CDR3 length: 12

CDR3 protein: CASLPGYKGGGYTF
J gene: TRBJ1-2
D gene: .
V gene: TRBV6-5
CDR3 length: 14

CDR3 protein: CASSPATGAAYEQYF
J gene: TRBJ2-7
D gene: TRBD1
V gene: TRBV7-6
CDR3 length: 15

CDR3 protein: CAWSVDRMNTEAFF
J gene: TRBJ1-1
D gene: .
V gene: TRBV30
CDR3 length: 14

CDR3 protein: CASSYLGQMNTEAFF
J gene: TRBJ1-1
D gene: TRBD1
V gene: TRBV6-5
CDR3 length: 15

CDR3 protein: CASSVRAGNTEAFF
J gene: TRBJ1-1
D gene: .
V gene: TRBV9
CDR3 length: 14

CDR3 protein: CATSAHRGGTDTQYF
J gene: TRBJ2-3
D gene: .
V gene: TRBV24-1
CDR3 length: 15

CDR3 protein: CASSRQGLGETQYF
J gene: TRBJ2-5
D gene: TRBD1
V gene: TRBV6-5
CDR3 length: 14

CDR3 protein: CASSITGVLNYGYTF
J gene: TRBJ1-2
D gene: .
V gene: TRBV19
CDR3 length: 15

CDR3 protein: CASSLTGNTYEQYF
J gene: TRBJ2-7
D gene: TRBD1
V gene: TRBV6-5
CDR3 length: 14

CDR3 protein: CASTHSSEHGYTF
J gene: TRBJ1-2
D gene: .
V gene: TRBV6-6
CDR3 length: 13

CDR3 protein: CASSLSGIGQPQHF
J gene: TRBJ1-5
D gene: .
V gene: TRBV6-6
CDR3 length: 14

CDR3 protein: CASSLTGPTEAFF
J gene: TRBJ1-1
D gene: .
V gene: TRBV5-1
CDR3 length: 13

CDR3 protein: CASSPHQRAEAFF
J gene: TRBJ1-1
D gene: .
V gene: TRBV14
CDR3 length: 13

CDR3 protein: CASSLGGTVTYEQYF
J gene: TRBJ2-7
D gene: .
V gene: TRBV27
CDR3 length: 15

CDR3 protein: CASRDLASNTGELFF
J gene: TRBJ2-2
D gene: .
V gene: TRBV5-1
CDR3 length: 15

CDR3 protein: CASSYSRTGAQPQHF
J gene: TRBJ1-5
D gene: TRBD1
V gene: TRBV6-5
CDR3 length: 15

CDR3 protein: CASSTGGSGREQYF
J gene: TRBJ2-7
D gene: TRBD1
V gene: TRBV19
CDR3 length: 14

CDR3 protein: CASSFRGRNTDTQYF
J gene: TRBJ2-3
D gene: .
V gene: TRBV11-2
CDR3 length: 15

CDR3 protein: CSAREDSEQFF
J gene: TRBJ2-1
D gene: .
V gene: TRBV20-1
CDR3 length: 11

CDR3 protein: CASSPPGQGNEKLFF
J gene: TRBJ1-4
D gene: TRBD1
V gene: TRBV5-1
CDR3 length: 15